Only a few counts were recorded for the clone carrying this TCR beta chain. Its target is not known. Primed by a sample-barcoded 5' primer and a J-beta primer mix, a second PCR proceeded for roughly 7 to 12 cycles. TCRdb ran MiXCR on the 5' RACE reads and lists one entry per CDR3 protein. This table holds hundreds of thousands of distinct CDR3 sequences, around 50% found once. The sample belongs to a study of blood T cells in healthy people across ages. Study-level information: About one barcoded beta molecule per two T cells was captured by template switching. Whole-study findings and limits: Older age coincided with a roughly linear decline in TCR beta diversity per million T cells. Possibly confounding the expanded clonotype changes was the fact that donor CMV status was unknown. Unsorted PBMC input precluded a conclusive naive versus antigen-experienced comparison.

The CDR3 covers 11 residues. Trimming stripped 6 bases from V and 10 bases from J, with 12 bases between. Per germline, CDR1 MDHEN and CDR2 SYDVKM. Sequencing used blood. This chain uses TRBV28 with TRBJ2-5, with TRBD1 as a possible D gene (6 bases). The sequence was collected from a man aged 35 to 55 in good health. The CDR3 DNA sequence: TGTGCCAGCAGCAGGGGATTGGGCCAGTACTTC. Its protein product is CASSRGLGQYF.